These 32 T cell receptor beta chains were sequenced from one sample in a study of T-cell reconstitution after alpha-beta-depleted transplantation in children. Unique molecular identifiers were incorporated during preparation of the TCRbeta library. Each CDR3 protein gets one entry after TCRdb re-called the PCR reads with MiXCR. The sample lists some 80,000 distinct CDR3 sequences; less than 20% were seen once. The starting material was PBMCs, mostly from graft donor cells, obtained 360 days after TCRalphabeta/CD19-depleted stem cell transplant. The receptors were gathered from a male patient aged 2 to 10 who had a stem cell transplant for acute lymphoblastic leukemia, so the T cells may come from the graft donor.

V usage is TRBV7-2 and J usage is TRBJ1-1; tentatively, D is TRBD1 (6 bases). The V and J ends lost 6 bases and 3 bases respectively, with 14 bases between them. CDR3 size: 14 residues. Germline V CDR1 and CDR2: SGHTA, FQGNSA. DNA for the CDR3: TGTGCCAGCAGATCGGGACACAGACACACTGAAGCTTTCTTT. Protein product: CASRSGHRHTEAFF.

The sample holds a few counts of this clonotype. This chain joins TRBV6-1 and TRBJ2-7, with 8 positions matching TRBD2. The CDR3 has 14 amino acids. Losses at the gene ends were 6 bases for V and 6 bases for J; bases not matched to a gene: 10. Germline V lookup: CDR1 MNHNS, CDR2 SASEGT. The CDR3 bases are TGTGCCAGCAGCCGCCGGGGGGGGGGCCTCGAGCAGTACTTC. Residues: CASSRRGGGLEQYF.

This clonotype occurred a few times. The V gene is TRBV10-3, the J gene TRBJ2-5, with TRBD2 as a possible D gene (6 bases). Germline lookup yields CDR1 ENHRY and CDR2 SYGVKD. This CDR3 is 10 amino acids long. Trimming cost V 10 bases and J 5 bases, with 8 bases left between them. CDR3 in amino acids: CATREETQYF. The CDR3 bases are TGTGCCACCCGGGAGGAGACCCAGTACTTC.

This clonotype showed up just once. The rearrangement uses TRBV15 and TRBJ2-4; D perhaps matches TRBD1 (7 bases). There are 16 residues in the CDR3. Germline values: CDR1 LNHNV, CDR2 YYDKDF (reference sequence). With 3 bases removed from V and 1 base from J, the gap between germline ends came to 13 bases. The CDR3 spells CATSSPPGGAKNIQYF. The DNA of the CDR3 is TGTGCCACCAGCAGTCCCCCAGGGGGGGCCAAAAACATTCAGTACTTC.

The chain carries TRBV4-2 and TRBJ2-5; 7 positions match TRBD1. The junction had 7 bases not matched to a gene; V was cut back by 0 bases and J by 3 bases. The CDR3 runs to 16 residues. In germline, CDR1 is LGHNA, CDR2 YNFKEQ. The DNA of the CDR3 is TGTGCCAGCAGCCAAGATTTTCAGGGGGTCAAAGAGACCCAGTACTTC. Amino acids: CASSQDFQGVKETQYF.

CDR3 protein: CASSFGGVRSPLHF. DNA for the CDR3: TGTGCCAGCAGCTTTGGGGGAGTGCGTTCACCCCTCCACTTT. V gene TRBV7-9 combines with J gene TRBJ1-6, with D maybe TRBD1 (5 bases). The CDR3 loop spans 14 amino acids. V dropped 3 bases and J dropped 9 bases, with 12 bases sitting between them. Per the germline V gene, CDR1 is SEHNR and CDR2 is FQNEAQ (reference sequence).

This sequence joins TRBV12-3 or TRBV12-4 and TRBJ1-6; D is unresolved. V was shortened by 6 bases and J by 7 bases, with 10 bases between the two germline ends. This CDR3 comprises 13 residues. The CDR3 reads CASSLTVNSPLHF. CDR3 nucleotide sequence: TGTGCCAGCAGCCTAACAGTCAATTCACCCCTCCACTTT.

The chain is built from TRBV27 and TRBJ2-6; a weak D match, TRBD2 (5 bases). The CDR3 extends over 17 amino acids. Trimming shortened V by 8 bases and J by 0 bases, and 17 bases separated the two germline ends. Germline lookup yields CDR1 MNHEY and CDR2 SMNVEV (reference sequence). Here the CDR3 reads CASRGGYGSSGANVLTF. CDR3 DNA sequence: TGTGCCAGCCGTGGCGGGTATGGATCCTCTGGGGCCAACGTCCTGACTTTC. The full variable domain, with the rest looked up from reference TRBV27 and TRBJ2-6, is EAQVTQNPRYLITVTGKKLTVTCSQNMNHEYMSWYRQDPGLGLRQIYYSMNVEVTDKGDVPEGYKVSRKEKRNFPLILESPSPNQTSLYFCASRGGYGSSGANVLTFGAGSRLTVL.

This clonotype was counted at least ten times. This chain links TRBV21-1 with TRBJ2-7. TRBV21-1 is designated a pseudogene. The CDR3 extends over 14 amino acids. The CDR3 protein is CASSNESMTYEQYF. CDR3 nucleotides: TGTGCCAGCAGCAACGAGAGTATGACCTACGAGCAGTACTTC.

This clonotype was observed a handful of times. CDR3 DNA sequence: TGTGCCATCAGTGTGGTACTAGGTCTGACAGATACGCAGTATTTT. It yields the protein CAISVVLGLTDTQYF. The chain is built from TRBV10-3 and TRBJ2-3; maybe TRBD2 (5 bases). This CDR3 spans 15 amino acids. Germline CDR1 is ENHRY and CDR2 is SYGVKD. V shed 4 bases and J shed 3 bases, with 14 bases lying between them.

The table lists this clonotype with many counts. The V gene is TRBV12-3 or TRBV12-4, the J gene TRBJ2-4; D unresolved. The CDR3 spans 14 residues. V lost 6 bases and J lost 6, with 15 bases in between. CDR3 loop: CASSPPLVLNIQYF. The CDR3 DNA reads TGTGCCAGCAGCCCCCCCCTGGTCCTAAACATTCAGTACTTC.

This clonotype was detected many times. V is TRBV10-3 and J is TRBJ2-7, with 8 bases that match TRBD2. This CDR3 comprises 13 residues. Germline V gene lookup returns CDR1 ENHRY and CDR2 SYGVKD. The V and J ends lost 6 bases and 2 bases, in that order; junction bases with no gene match: 3. The CDR3 DNA reads TGTGCCATCAGGGAAGCGGGAGCCTACGAGCAGTACTTC. This gives the protein CAIREAGAYEQYF.

This clonotype has more than one count but fewer than ten. This sequence joins TRBV6-6 and TRBJ2-7; the D gene is possibly TRBD2 (5 bases). The CDR3 covers 13 residues. Trimming took off 0 bases at V and 4 bases at J, with 7 bases between the two ends. CDR1 and CDR2 from the germline V gene are MNHNY and SVGAGI (reference sequence). The CDR3 coding sequence is TGTGCCAGCAGTTACTCGACTACTTACGAGCAGTACTTC. Its protein product is CASSYSTTYEQYF.

Ten or more counts support this clonotype. CDR3 nucleotides: TGTGCCAGCAGTTTTTGGACAGCCCTCACCGGGGAGCTGTTTTTT. This translates into CASSFWTALTGELFF. The J gene is TRBJ2-2, the V gene TRBV12-3 or TRBV12-4, with D possibly matching TRBD1 (6 bases). This CDR3 comprises 15 residues. V was shortened by 3 bases and J by 4 bases, with 12 bases between the two germline ends.

This clonotype turned up a few times. The V call is TRBV12-3 or TRBV12-4, the J call TRBJ2-5; D not resolved. The length of the CDR3 is 12 residues. The V end was cut by 4 bases, the J end by 5 bases, with 8 bases between. The CDR3 bases are TGTGCCAGCAGTTCCCGAAGGGAGACCCAGTACTTC. It codes for CASSSRRETQYF.

This clonotype was seen only a few times. V usage is TRBV7-9 and J usage is TRBJ2-1, with 8 bases identical to TRBD2. The CDR3 consists of 13 residues. Germline assignment: CDR1 SEHNR and CDR2 FQNEAQ (reference sequence). V lost 8 bases and J lost 8; bases outside the gene matches: 8. The CDR3 region is CASVGTRRDEQFF. CDR3 nucleotide sequence: TGTGCCAGCGTAGGGACTAGGAGAGATGAGCAGTTCTTC.

This clonotype has a handful of counts. In DNA, the CDR3 is TGCGCCAGCAGCCACAGAGATCCCTACGAGCAGTACTTC. The encoded protein is CASSHRDPYEQYF. The J gene is TRBJ2-7, the V gene TRBV5-1, with unresolved D. V dropped 4 bases and J dropped 2 bases, with 10 bases sitting between them. The germline V gene encodes CDR1 SGHRS and CDR2 YFSETQ. The CDR3 covers 13 residues. The whole variable domain, remainder taken from reference TRBV5-1 and TRBJ2-7, is KAGVTQTPRYLIKTRGQQVTLSCSPISGHRSVSWYQQTPGQGLQFLFEYFSETQRNKGNFPGRFSGRQFSNSRSEMNVSTLELGDSALYLCASSHRDPYEQYFGPGTRLTVT.

This clonotype was counted a few times. The rearrangement uses TRBV4-2 and TRBJ2-3; TRBD2 aligns across 9 bases. CDR1 and CDR2 (germline): LGHNA, YNFKEQ. The CDR3 has 17 amino acids. V lost 1 base, J lost 2 bases, and 7 bases stayed unmatched. CDR3 amino acids: CASSQGLSSGITDTQYF. CDR3 nucleotides: TGTGCCAGCAGCCAAGGCCTATCTAGCGGGATCACAGATACGCAGTATTTT.

This clonotype was counted only a few times. The V gene is TRBV5-1, the J gene TRBJ1-1; TRBD1 is a possible D gene (6 bases). This CDR3 has 14 residues. Trimming shortened V by 5 bases and J by 5 bases, and 16 bases separated the two germline ends. CDR1 and CDR2 (germline): SGHRS, YFSETQ. CDR3 DNA: TGCGCCAGCAGTCGAGACGGGGGCTGGACTGAAGCTTTCTTT. As protein: CASSRDGGWTEAFF. Supplemented by reference TRBV5-1 and TRBJ1-1, the full variable domain reads KAGVTQTPRYLIKTRGQQVTLSCSPISGHRSVSWYQQTPGQGLQFLFEYFSETQRNKGNFPGRFSGRQFSNSRSEMNVSTLELGDSALYLCASSRDGGWTEAFFGQGTRLTVV.

There are a few counts of this clonotype. J is TRBJ2-7 and V is TRBV6-5; 7 nucleotides match TRBD1. Trimming took 6 bases from V and 0 from J; bases not matched to a gene: 5. The CDR3 spans 14 residues. In germline, CDR1 is MNHEY, CDR2 SVGAGI. CDR3 amino acids: CASRLDRDSYEQYF. CDR3 sequence (DNA): TGTGCCAGCAGACTCGACAGGGACTCCTACGAGCAGTACTTC.

This clonotype was seen only a few times. The rearrangement joins TRBV29-1 to TRBJ2-1; 8 bases are shared with TRBD2. CDR3 length: 14 amino acids. Germline V gene lookup returns CDR1 SQVTM and CDR2 ANQGSEA. V gave up 2 bases and J gave up 4 bases; unmatched junction bases: 4. CDR3 region: CSVELTGGYNEQFF. The CDR3 DNA follows: TGCAGCGTTGAATTAACGGGAGGGTACAATGAGCAGTTCTTC.

In this sample, this clonotype turned up many times. The chain employs TRBV4-2 and TRBJ2-2; 8 bases align to TRBD2. The CDR3 is 16 residues long. With V trimmed by 1 base and J by 3 bases, 4 bases remained unmatched. The germline V gene encodes CDR1 LGHNA and CDR2 YNFKEQ. This chain's CDR3 is CASSQVGREDTGELFF. In DNA, the CDR3 is TGTGCCAGCAGCCAAGTCGGGCGGGAGGACACCGGGGAGCTGTTTTTT.

Worth noting for this clonotype: A junction boundary mismatches the germline segment, possibly from a read error. The chain joins TRBV3-1 to TRBJ2-1; 7 bases align to TRBD1. Germline V gene data show CDR1 as LGHDT and CDR2 as YNNKEL (reference sequence). This CDR3 is 17 amino acids long. CDR3 nucleotide sequence: TGTGCCTGCAGCCAAACAAGGGGACAGTGGGGTGGAAATGAGCAGTTCTTC. It yields the protein CACSQTRGQWGGNEQFF.

The chain employs TRBV7-2 and TRBJ2-1, with 11 nucleotides matching TRBD2. V lost 1 base and J lost 7; bases outside the gene matches: 6. Germline assignment: CDR1 SGHTA and CDR2 FQGNSA. The CDR3 runs 16 residues. The CDR3 DNA reads as TGTGCCAGCAGCTTAGAGTTAGCGGGAGGGCGGAATGAGCAGTTCTTC. Translation: CASSLELAGGRNEQFF. Full variable domain (remainder filled in from reference TRBV7-2 and TRBJ2-1): GAGVSQSPSNKVTEKGKDVELRCDPISGHTALYWYRQSLGQGLEFLIYFQGNSAPDKSGLPSDRFSAERTGGSVSTLTIQRTQQEDSAVYLCASSLELAGGRNEQFFGPGTRLTVL.

This clonotype was counted only a few times. CDR3 nucleotides: TGCGCCAGCAGCTTGGCCATCAGGAAAGGGACCCAGTACTTC. It encodes CASSLAIRKGTQYF. The chain combines TRBV5-1 with TRBJ2-5; D is unresolved. V was shortened by 0 bases and J by 7 bases, with 13 bases between the two germline ends. Germline V gene sequence: CDR1 SGHRS, CDR2 YFSETQ. There are 14 residues in the CDR3.

This clonotype was detected a few times. The chain joins TRBV29-1 to TRBJ2-7, with TRBD2 matching over 11 bases. CDR1 and CDR2 from the germline V gene are SQVTM and ANQGSEA. CDR3 size: 13 residues. V trimming: 6 bases; J trimming: 0 bases; junction bases outside the gene matches: 1. CDR3 coding DNA: TGCAGCGTCACTAGCGGGAGCTCCTACGAGCAGTACTTC. Translating it yields CSVTSGSSYEQYF.

Comment on this clonotype: A much larger clonotype is one base distant, so this may be a read error. This chain links TRBV20-1 with TRBJ2-7; no clear D. Trimming removed 3 bases from V and 1 base from J, with 7 bases in between. Germline V gene sequence: CDR1 DFQATT, CDR2 SNEGSKA (reference sequence). The CDR3 is 12 amino acids. The CDR3 DNA is TGCAGTGCTAGTCTGAATTCCTACGAGCAGTACTTC. It encodes CSASLNSYEQYF.

In this sample, this clonotype turned up a few times. The V gene is TRBV7-9, the J gene TRBJ2-4, with 11 bases lining up with TRBD2. V shed 5 bases, J shed 1 base, and the junction held 4 bases outside the gene matches. This CDR3 region has 16 residues. CDR1 SEHNR and CDR2 FQNEAQ come from the germline V gene (reference sequence). In DNA form, the CDR3 reads TGTGCCAGCAGCCCAGCTAGCGGGAGGGCCAAAAACATTCAGTACTTC. The encoded protein is CASSPASGRAKNIQYF.

This clonotype was counted a few times. This sequence joins TRBV6-6 and TRBJ2-7, with D perhaps given as TRBD1 or TRBD2 (5 bases each). The V end lost 2 bases, the J end lost 6 bases, and 5 bases lay between the germline ends. There are 11 residues in the CDR3. CDR1 is MNHNY and CDR2 is SVGAGI in the germline V gene (reference sequence). The CDR3 region is CASSYGGEQYF. The DNA of the CDR3 is TGTGCCAGCAGTTACGGGGGCGAGCAGTACTTC.

The chain joins TRBV29-1 to TRBJ2-1, with TRBD1 matching 7 bases. The length of the CDR3 is 15 residues. Germline loops: CDR1 SQVTM, CDR2 ANQGSEA. V lost 1 base and J lost 7; bases outside the gene matches: 10. DNA for the CDR3: TGCAGCGTTGAAGGCAGCAGGGGGTCTGGGAATGAGCAGTTCTTC. Amino acid sequence: CSVEGSRGSGNEQFF.

The V and J genes are TRBV18 and TRBJ2-2; D uncertain. Trimming shortened V by 6 bases and J by 5 bases, and 7 bases separated the two germline ends. The CDR3 extends over 12 amino acids. The germline V gene has CDR1 KGHSH and CDR2 LQKENI. The CDR3: CASSTRTGELFF. The CDR3 DNA is TGTGCCAGCTCCACGAGGACCGGGGAGCTGTTTTTT.

This clonotype appeared a few times. This chain links TRBV5-1 with TRBJ1-2; the match to TRBD1 covers 9 bases. The CDR3 is 14 amino acids. Looked up from germline, CDR1 is SGHRS and CDR2 is YFSETQ. Trimming at V came to 4 bases and at J to 4 bases, leaving 5 bases not matched to a gene. CDR3 coding DNA: TGCGCCAGCAGCACGGACAGGGGTGTCTATGGCTACACCTTC. Protein sequence: CASSTDRGVYGYTF.